Each of the 13 T cell receptor beta chains below was sequenced from the same sample in a study of cytomegalovirus exposure and HLA in healthy donors. A multiplex PCR was run with 60 Vbeta primers and 13 Jbeta primers. This table comes from immunoSEQ multiplex PCR, and its TCRdb copy is limited to in-frame clones, with some not included. Of 200,000 to 250,000 clones listed, over 80% are singletons. Sequencing input: PBMCs. These receptor sequences come from a woman between 50 and 59 years old in good health and CMV-seropositive.

CDR3 sequence (DNA): TGTGCCAGCAGCTCGCGGACAGGGGAGGTCACTGAAGCTTTCTTT. Translation: CASSSRTGEVTEAFF. The V gene is TRBV7-2, the J gene TRBJ1-1, with 9 positions matching TRBD1. The length of the CDR3 is 15 residues. V shed 4 bases and J 4 bases; nucleotides not matched to a gene: 7. CDR1 is SGHTA and CDR2 is FQGNSA in the germline V gene.

The CDR3 loop reads CASSHTSWTGYGYTF. DNA for the CDR3: TGTGCCAGCAGTCACACTAGCTGGACAGGGTATGGCTACACCTTC. The rearrangement uses TRBV27 and TRBJ1-2, with 8 nucleotides matching TRBD1. Looked up from germline, CDR1 is MNHEY and CDR2 is SMNVEV (reference sequence). The CDR3 runs to 15 residues. V was pared by 5 bases and J by 5 bases, with 10 bases of the junction left unmatched.

The gene calls are TRBV5-5 and TRBJ1-5, with D hard to call. The V and J ends lost 0 bases and 6 bases respectively, with 10 bases between them. The CDR3 extends over 14 amino acids. CDR1 and CDR2 (germline): SGHKS, YYEKEE (reference sequence). Written as DNA, the CDR3 is TGTGCCAGCAGCTTGGCCTGGGCAGGTCAGCCCCAGCATTTT. Protein sequence: CASSLAWAGQPQHF.

V usage is TRBV6-5 and J usage is TRBJ1-1; D gene unclear. Germline V lookup: CDR1 MNHEY, CDR2 SVGAGI. The CDR3 sequence is 14 residues long. Trimming left V 0 bases short and J 1 base short, with 6 bases between. The CDR3 protein is CASSYSTRNTEAFF. CDR3 nucleotide sequence: TGTGCCAGCAGTTACTCGACAAGGAACACTGAAGCTTTCTTT.

The J gene is TRBJ1-4, the V gene TRBV7-9, with 8 bases aligning to TRBD1. Germline loops: CDR1 SEHNR, CDR2 FQNEAQ (reference sequence). J lost 6 bases, V lost 6 bases, and 9 bases had no gene match. The CDR3 spans 15 residues. CDR3 residues: CASSPLTGEYEKLFF. In DNA, the CDR3 is TGTGCCAGCAGTCCGCTGACAGGGGAGTATGAAAAACTGTTTTTT. Variable domain in full (rest from reference TRBV7-9 and TRBJ1-4): DTGVSQNPRHKITKRGQNVTFRCDPISEHNRLYWYRQTLGQGPEFLTYFQNEAQLEKSRLLSDRFSAERPKGSFSTLEIQRTEQGDSAMYLCASSPLTGEYEKLFFGSGTQLSVL.

This chain joins TRBV11-2 and TRBJ1-2, with D perhaps matching TRBD1 (5 bases). Germline CDR1 reads SGHAT; CDR2 reads FQNNGV. The germline V and J ends were trimmed by 5 bases and 7 bases, with 11 bases remaining between them. CDR3 length: 12 residues. For the CDR3, the DNA is TGTGCCAGCAGCAAAGAAGGGGTTGGCTACACCTTC. This sequence encodes CASSKEGVGYTF.

This chain links TRBV7-9 with TRBJ1-2; TRBD1 agrees at 8 bases. The germline CDR1 and CDR2 sequences are SEHNR and FQNEAQ (reference sequence). V was pared by 1 base and J by 5 bases, with 6 bases of the junction left unmatched. The CDR3 is 15 amino acids. The CDR3 nucleotides are TGTGCCAGCAGCTTAGGTAGGGGACAGGAGTATGGCTACACCTTC. This gives the protein CASSLGRGQEYGYTF.

This clone came up a few times. The rearrangement links TRBV30 to TRBJ2-4; D is perhaps TRBD2 (6 bases). The CDR3 loop spans 15 amino acids. Germline loops: CDR1 GTSNPN, CDR2 SVGIG (reference sequence). V lost 3 bases to trimming and J lost 4 bases, with 16 bases between them. The CDR3 DNA sequence: TGTGCCTGGAGCCCCAACCGGGACTCGAAAAACATTCAGTACTTC. Its translation: CAWSPNRDSKNIQYF.

This clone appeared a single time. The rearrangement links TRBV9 to TRBJ2-2; 7 bases align to TRBD1. The J segment lost 6 bases and the V segment lost 3 bases, leaving 8 bases of the junction unmatched. CDR3 length: 15 amino acids. The germline V gene encodes CDR1 SGDLS and CDR2 YYNGEE. CDR3 amino acids: CASSAAGTASGELFF. The CDR3 DNA follows: TGTGCCAGCAGCGCTGCCGGGACAGCGTCCGGGGAGCTGTTTTTT.

The V gene is TRBV27, the J gene TRBJ2-5; D is possibly TRBD1 (7 bases). The germline V gene has CDR1 MNHEY and CDR2 SMNVEV (reference sequence). The CDR3 is 16 amino acids. V gave up 4 bases and J gave up 5 bases, with 20 bases separating them. The CDR3 spells CASSWAAGQSRETQYF. The CDR3 bases are TGTGCCAGCAGTTGGGCCGCGGGACAGTCACGGGAGACCCAGTACTTC.

This chain joins TRBV5-5 and TRBJ1-5; possibly TRBD1 for D (5 bases). Looked up from germline, CDR1 is SGHKS and CDR2 is YYEKEE (reference sequence). V lost 0 bases to trimming and J lost 5 bases, with 12 bases between them. The CDR3 runs 15 residues. As DNA, the CDR3 is TGTGCCAGCAGCTTGGTAGGGCTCAGGGATCAGCCCCAGCATTTT. Amino acid sequence: CASSLVGLRDQPQHF.

This chain connects TRBV19 to TRBJ1-3; D gene uncertain. With 6 bases removed from V and 2 bases from J, the gap between germline ends came to 8 bases. In germline, CDR1 is LNHDA, CDR2 SQIVND (reference sequence). This CDR3 has 13 residues. This CDR3 reads CASRTDTGNTIYF. CDR3 nucleotides: TGTGCCAGTAGAACAGACACTGGAAACACCATATATTTT.

This clone was detected once. The rearrangement joins TRBV19 to TRBJ1-4; TRBD1 might be the D (6 bases). Germline assignment: CDR1 LNHDA and CDR2 SQIVND (reference sequence). V was clipped by 5 bases and J by 5 bases, with 18 bases between them. The CDR3 length is 16 residues. The DNA for the CDR3 is TGTGCCAGTAGTTTTGGAAAAGGGGGTGTAAATGAAAAACTGTTTTTT. Translating gives CASSFGKGGVNEKLFF.